This T cell receptor (beta chain) is from a study of T cells in Graves' hyperthyroidism and ophthalmopathy (dated by TCRdb to the late 2010s). With respect to the entire study: Peripheral blood samples were taken at initial diagnosis, before any treatment was given. To identify distinguishing TCR V-J signatures, a discovery cohort of around 100 patients was used, comprising fewer than 45 with Graves' ophthalmopathy and under 60 with stable Graves' hyperthyroidism. Prospective prediction of ophthalmopathy was tested in an independent validation cohort consisting of 18 to 20 hyperthyroidism patients and approximately 16 patients who later progressed to ophthalmopathy. The 100 or so discovery patients were randomly split 7:3 into training and test sets. In over five Graves' hyperthyroidism patients, the study also compared T-cell repertoires from thyroid tissue with T-cell repertoires from blood. After sampling, hyperthyroidism patients received methimazole starting at 30 mg daily, and ophthalmopathy patients received high-dose intravenous methylprednisolone. The paper reports TCR Vbeta CDR3 sequencing of 135 peripheral blood samples: over 40 ophthalmopathy, fewer than 80 hyperthyroidism and 17 progressor patients.

This clonotype was detected only a few times. It lacks a known antigen. No base-level quality is on record; no much larger clone is a single base apart. Amplification of TCR beta CDR3 regions was carried out from RNA transcripts. The first round of RT-PCR for the TCR CDR3 was performed with the HTBI primer set and the Qiagen OneStep RT-PCR kit. Libraries were constructed in a second round of multiplex PCR, after which size selection and purification were performed. Libraries were sequenced paired-end with 100 bp reads on an Illumina HiSeq2000. Per the source publication's procedure: SOAPnuke was used to process the raw data, removing reads that contained adapters or uncalled bases, had a mean Phred below 15, or lacked an exact match to the constant primer or identifier. COPE v1.2.5 was used to merge the high-quality paired reads, and each unique nucleotide sequence was defined as a clonotype. Clonotypes were aligned to IMGT TRBV, TRBD and TRBJ reference segments using MiTCR v1.1. The analysis was restricted to V-J combinations with a frequency above 0.0001, which together covered around 99% of the repertoires. The TCS score was defined as the ratio of F50 (clonal expansion) to E x V (chaos), calculated using BLOSUM62-based TCRdist between CDR3 peptides within each V-J. Welch's t-statistics and random forest reduced around 550 V-J features to about 13, which were used in a naive Bayes classifier (R e1071). TCRdb handled the public reads itself, with Q25 trimming in fastp and clone calling in MiXCR, and kept productive beta chains. Identical CDR3 proteins give one entry, which carries the most common genes and DNA. The V and J calls were determined by TCRdb, not by the authors. This sample gives about 200,000 distinct CDR3 sequences in total; about 18% of them show up just once. The biggest ten clones account for roughly two fifths of the sample.

A patient counted as having stable Graves' hyperthyroidism if no progression to ophthalmopathy occurred over 18 months of follow-up. Hyperthyroidism patients were newly diagnosed, with disease duration under 2 months, and aged 18 to 65 years. Any patient with an uncontrolled infection, another autoimmune disease, pregnancy or lactation was excluded. Diagnoses were established on the basis of clinical symptoms, serum thyroxine and TRAb, thyroid ultrasound, and orbital computed tomography. Ficoll-Paque density gradient centrifugation was used to isolate PBMCs from around 10 ml of fresh peripheral blood. Trizol reagent was used to extract total RNA, and RNA quality was then checked on an Agilent 2100 Bioanalyzer. The research as a whole found: Ophthalmopathy was separated from stable hyperthyroidism by a 13 V-J signature model, with 85% to 90% sensitivity and 81% to 83% specificity obtained in cross-validation and 80%/75% obtained in testing. Blood samples also contained most of the expanded thyroid clonotypes (frequency above 0.001), which suggests that blood repertoires may reflect thyroid immune responses. No statistical method was used to fix the sample size in advance, and group allocation was not hidden from the investigators. In validation, the model predicted progression to ophthalmopathy a median of about 6.5 months before onset, with around 70% sensitivity and 72.22% specificity.

The sequence came from a man aged 40-50 years with Graves' hyperthyroidism. The sequenced material came from blood.

The CDR3 loop reads CASSYSHGNNEKLFF. The sequenced DNA is TGTGCCAGCAGTTACTCACACGGAAATAATGAAAAACTGTTTTTT. This receptor chain uses TRBV6-6 and TRBJ1-4; the D gene lacks a confident call. The germline V gene (reference sequence) yields MNHNY for CDR1 and SVGAGI for CDR2. V and J are truncated by 0 bases and 4 bases respectively, leaving an intervening sequence of 9 bases. Taken from cysteine to phenylalanine, the CDR3 has 15 residues. Kept here is only the CDR3 DNA, which spans 45 bases and is read in frame from base 1.